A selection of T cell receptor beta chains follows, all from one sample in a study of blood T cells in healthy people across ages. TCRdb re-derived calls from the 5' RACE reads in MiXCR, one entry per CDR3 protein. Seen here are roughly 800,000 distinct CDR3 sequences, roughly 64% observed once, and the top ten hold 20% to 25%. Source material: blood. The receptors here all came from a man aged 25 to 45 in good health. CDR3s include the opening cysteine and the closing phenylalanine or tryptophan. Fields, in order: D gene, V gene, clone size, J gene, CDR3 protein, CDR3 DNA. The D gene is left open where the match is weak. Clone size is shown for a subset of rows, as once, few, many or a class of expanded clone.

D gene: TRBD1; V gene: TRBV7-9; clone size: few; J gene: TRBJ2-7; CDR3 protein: CASSHETGASASTFYEQYF; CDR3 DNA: TGTGCCAGCAGCCATGAGACAGGGGCCAGCGCTAGCACCTTCTACGAGCAGTACTTC
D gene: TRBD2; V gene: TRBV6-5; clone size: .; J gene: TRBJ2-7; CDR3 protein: CASSYTVPGLAGDEQYF; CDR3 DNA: TGTGCCAGCAGTTACACAGTCCCCGGACTAGCGGGAGACGAGCAGTACTTC
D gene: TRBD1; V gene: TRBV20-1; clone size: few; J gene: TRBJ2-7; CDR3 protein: CSARPMTGTTYEQYF; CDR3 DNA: TGCAGTGCTAGGCCTATGACAGGGACCACCTACGAGCAGTACTTC
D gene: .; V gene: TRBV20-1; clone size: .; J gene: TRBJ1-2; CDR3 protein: CSARRGYTF; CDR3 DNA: TGCAGTGCTAGGAGGGGCTACACCTTC
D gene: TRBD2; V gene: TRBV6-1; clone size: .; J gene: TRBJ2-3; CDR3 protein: CASSGLTSGYTDTQYF; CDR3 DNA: TGTGCCAGCAGTGGTCTCACTAGCGGATACACAGATACGCAGTATTTT
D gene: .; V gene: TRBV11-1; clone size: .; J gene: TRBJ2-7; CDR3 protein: CASSLEGRAPIYEQYF; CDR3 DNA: TGTGCCAGCAGCTTAGAAGGCCGCGCGCCGATCTACGAGCAGTACTTC
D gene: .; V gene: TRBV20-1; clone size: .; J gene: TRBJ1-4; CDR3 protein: CSARGTAEKLFF; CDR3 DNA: TGCAGTGCTAGGGGGACGGCAGAAAAACTGTTTTTT
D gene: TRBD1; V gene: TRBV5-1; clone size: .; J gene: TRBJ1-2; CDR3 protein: CASSLFGTDGYTF; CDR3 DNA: TGCGCCAGCAGCTTGTTTGGGACAGATGGCTACACCTTC
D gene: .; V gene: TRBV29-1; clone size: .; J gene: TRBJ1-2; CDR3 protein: CSVEQGHGYTF; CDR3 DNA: TGCAGCGTAGAACAGGGACATGGCTACACCTTC
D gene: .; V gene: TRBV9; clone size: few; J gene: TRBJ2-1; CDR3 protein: CASSVSSGYNEQFF; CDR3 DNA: TGTGCCAGCAGCGTAAGTTCCGGATACAATGAGCAGTTCTTC
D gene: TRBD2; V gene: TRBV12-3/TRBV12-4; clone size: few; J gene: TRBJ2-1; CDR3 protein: CASSFLAGGHLGEQFF; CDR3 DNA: TGTGCCAGCAGTTTTTTAGCGGGGGGCCATTTGGGTGAGCAGTTCTTC
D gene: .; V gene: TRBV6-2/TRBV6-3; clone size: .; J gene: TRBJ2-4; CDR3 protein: CASSYFLGKDKNIQYF; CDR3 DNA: TGTGCCAGCAGTTACTTCCTAGGCAAAGACAAAAACATTCAGTACTTC
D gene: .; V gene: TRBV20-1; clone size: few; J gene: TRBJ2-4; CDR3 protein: CSADLGLKNIQYF; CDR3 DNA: TGCAGTGCTGACCTGGGGCTCAAAAACATTCAGTACTTC
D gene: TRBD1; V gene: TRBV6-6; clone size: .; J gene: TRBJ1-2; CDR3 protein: CASSYILGQNYGYTF; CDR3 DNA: TGTGCCAGCAGTTACATTCTGGGACAGAACTATGGCTACACCTTC
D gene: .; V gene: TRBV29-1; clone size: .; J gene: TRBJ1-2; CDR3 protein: CSVVPSGANYGYTF; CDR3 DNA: TGCAGCGTTGTACCCTCGGGGGCAAACTATGGCTACACCTTC
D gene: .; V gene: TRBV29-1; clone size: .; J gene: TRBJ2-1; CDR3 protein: CSVQIYNEQFF; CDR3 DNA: TGCAGCGTTCAAATCTACAATGAGCAGTTCTTC
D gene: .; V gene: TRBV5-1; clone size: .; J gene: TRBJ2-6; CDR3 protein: CASSLAKGISGANVLTF; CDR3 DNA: TGCGCCAGCAGCTTGGCAAAGGGGATCTCTGGGGCCAACGTCCTGACTTTC
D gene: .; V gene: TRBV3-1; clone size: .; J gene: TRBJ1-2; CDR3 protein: CASSQDAGGYTF; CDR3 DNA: TGTGCCAGCAGCCAAGATGCCGGGGGCTACACCTTC
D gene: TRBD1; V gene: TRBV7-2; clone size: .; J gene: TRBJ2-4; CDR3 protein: CASSLGGTTGAGEQYF; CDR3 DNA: TGTGCCAGCAGCTTAGGGGGCACGACAGGGGCTGGGGAGCAGTACTTC
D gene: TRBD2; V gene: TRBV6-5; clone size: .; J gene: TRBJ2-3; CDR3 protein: CASSYSGGVADTQYF; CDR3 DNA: TGTGCCAGCAGTTATAGCGGGGGGGTGGCAGATACGCAGTATTTT
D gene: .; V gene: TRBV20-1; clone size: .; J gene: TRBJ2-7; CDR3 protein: CSAKEPGHIYYEQYF; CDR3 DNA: TGCAGTGCGAAAGAACCGGGACACATTTATTACGAGCAGTACTTC
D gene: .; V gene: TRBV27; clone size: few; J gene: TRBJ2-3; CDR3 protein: CASSPQGGVIDTQYF; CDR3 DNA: TGTGCCAGCAGTCCCCAAGGGGGAGTGATAGATACGCAGTATTTT
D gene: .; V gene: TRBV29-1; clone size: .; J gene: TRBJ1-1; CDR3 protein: CSVTRDGTEAFF; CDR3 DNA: TGCAGCGTGACCAGGGATGGCACTGAAGCTTTCTTT
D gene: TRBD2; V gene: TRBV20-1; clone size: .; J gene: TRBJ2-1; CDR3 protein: CSARAPRSGSPYNEQFF; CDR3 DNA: TGCAGTGCTAGAGCCCCCCGTAGCGGGAGTCCCTACAATGAGCAGTTCTTC
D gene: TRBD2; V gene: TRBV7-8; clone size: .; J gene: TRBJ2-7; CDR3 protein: CASSLQVAGSYEQYF; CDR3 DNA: TGTGCCAGCAGCTTACAGGTAGCGGGTTCCTACGAGCAGTACTTC
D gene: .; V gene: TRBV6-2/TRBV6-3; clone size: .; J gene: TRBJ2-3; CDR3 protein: CASSLRPYEQYF; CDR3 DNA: TGTGCCAGCAGTTTACGACCCTACGAGCAGTATTTT
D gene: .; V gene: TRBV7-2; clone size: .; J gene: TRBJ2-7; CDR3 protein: CASSFDGTLYEQYF; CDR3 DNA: TGTGCCAGCAGCTTCGACGGGACCCTCTACGAGCAGTACTTC
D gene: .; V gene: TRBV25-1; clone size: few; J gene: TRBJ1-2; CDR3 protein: CASSYTGADGYTF; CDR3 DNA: TGTGCCAGCAGCTATACGGGGGCCGATGGCTACACCTTC